These 20 T cell receptor beta chains were all obtained from the same sample, sequenced in a study of blood T cell repertoires in COVID-19 (dated by TCRdb to about 2020). Library construction relied on the immunoSEQ multiplex PCR assay. Drawn from immuneACCESS, this table holds only the in-frame rearrangements with V and J called that TCRdb kept. Clones are partly lost; checked studies trace under half to an unresolved V gene and leave the rest unexplained. The table for this sample lists some 67,000 clones; more than 75% of them were counted only once. Around 1.2% of the sample lies in the top ten. Sequenced material: peripheral blood. These TCRs come from a woman aged 55-70 years with acute or convalescent COVID-19.

CDR3 residues: CASIWTFRVRSSGYTF. The CDR3 coding sequence is TGTGCCAGCATTTGGACCTTCAGGGTCCGCTCGAGTGGCTACACCTTC. The chain is built from TRBV21-1 and TRBJ1-2; TRBD1 is the table's D call, not checked against the DNA. TRBV21-1 corresponds to a pseudogene. The CDR3 is 16 residues long.

This chain uses TRBV14 with TRBJ2-3; 8 nucleotides match TRBD2. Germline-derived CDR1 and CDR2 are SGHDN and FVKESK. V lost 4 bases and J lost 3; bases outside the gene matches: 12. The CDR3 has 17 amino acids. CDR3 nucleotides: TGTGCCAGCAGCCTACCCCTAGGAGCGGGAGAAACAGATACGCAGTATTTT. It specifies CASSLPLGAGETDTQYF. The variable domain in full, completed from reference TRBV14 and TRBJ2-3, reads EAGVTQFPSHSVIEKGQTVTLRCDPISGHDNLYWYRRVMGKEIKFLLHFVKESKQDESGMPNNRFLAERTGGTYSTLKVQPAELEDSGVYFCASSLPLGAGETDTQYFGPGTRLTVL.

This clone was seen only once. This CDR3 is also generated by other DNA sequences in the sample. CDR3 in amino acids: CASSRGLEDEQFF. The DNA for the CDR3 is TGTGCCAGCAGCCGCGGACTCGAGGATGAGCAGTTCTTC. This chain uses TRBV5-8 with TRBJ2-1; D might be TRBD2 (5 bases). Trimming took 4 bases from V and 8 from J, leaving 13 bases between them. This CDR3 spans 13 amino acids. CDR1 is SGHTS, CDR2 YDEGEE, per germline.

CDR3 nucleotides: TGTGCCAGCAGACTCACAGGATCCGGGGAGCTGTTTTTT. Amino acid sequence: CASRLTGSGELFF. The V gene is TRBV2, the J gene TRBJ2-2; D possibly corresponds to TRBD1 (5 bases). Germline V lookup: CDR1 SNHLY, CDR2 FYNNEI. This CDR3 contains 13 residues. Trimming pared 6 bases from V and 6 bases from J, leaving 11 bases between. Drawing the rest from reference TRBV2 and TRBJ2-2, the complete variable domain is EPEVTQTPSHQVTQMGQEVILRCVPISNHLYFYWYRQILGQKVEFLVSFYNNEISEKSEIFDDQFSVERPDGSNFTLKIRSTKLEDSAMYFCASRLTGSGELFFGEGSRLTVL.

The genes are TRBV6-5 and TRBJ1-2; unclear D gene. Trimming pared 2 bases from V and 1 base from J, leaving 8 bases between. Per germline, CDR1 MNHEY and CDR2 SVGAGI. CDR3 length: 14 residues. CDR3 nucleotides: TGTGCCAGCAGTTACCAGCGTATTAACTATGGCTACACCTTC. Translated: CASSYQRINYGYTF.

The rearrangement links TRBV5-1 to TRBJ1-6; TRBD1 might be the D (5 bases). V lost 4 bases and J 10 bases, leaving 21 bases between the germline ends. Germline V lookup: CDR1 SGHRS, CDR2 YFSETQ. This CDR3 contains 16 residues. The CDR3 sequence is CASSVDLPGVGSPLHF. The DNA of the CDR3 is TGCGCCAGCAGCGTGGACCTTCCGGGGGTAGGGTCACCCCTCCACTTT.

The chain joins TRBV5-1 to TRBJ2-1; D ambiguous. The V gene lost 9 bases and the J gene lost 1 base, with 8 bases spanning the gap. This CDR3 comprises 12 residues. The germline gives CDR1 SGHRS, CDR2 YFSETQ. As DNA, the CDR3 is TGCGCCACGGGTAAGTCCTACAATGAGCAGTTCTTC. Encoded protein: CATGKSYNEQFF.

This sequence joins TRBV7-9 and TRBJ1-1; no reliable D call. The germline V and J ends were trimmed by 0 bases and 0 bases, with 2 bases remaining between them. This CDR3 comprises 13 residues. CDR1 and CDR2 from the germline V gene are SEHNR and FQNEAQ (reference sequence). CDR3 sequence (DNA): TGTGCCAGCAGCTTAGCTATGAACACTGAAGCTTTCTTT. This translates into CASSLAMNTEAFF.

This chain uses TRBV19 with TRBJ1-6; D remains unclear. Germline V gives CDR1 LNHDA, CDR2 SQIVND (reference sequence). V was trimmed by 6 bases and J by 9 bases, leaving 27 bases between them. The CDR3 spans 18 residues. The CDR3 DNA reads TGTGCCAGTAGACCCGAACGGGAGGGTCCAGGCCCTGGTTCACCCCTCCACTTT. Encoded protein: CASRPEREGPGPGSPLHF.

The chain has TRBV6-2 or TRBV6-3 and TRBJ2-5; D may be TRBD1 (6 bases). Germline values: CDR1 MNHEY, CDR2 SVGEGT. The V end lost 0 bases, the J end lost 2 bases, and 7 bases lay between the germline ends. The CDR3 runs 14 residues. The CDR3 region is CASSYSDRQETQYF. CDR3 nucleotides: TGTGCCAGCAGTTACTCGGACAGACAAGAGACCCAGTACTTC.

In its sample, this clone was seen once. The genes are TRBV11-2 and TRBJ2-3, with D possibly TRBD2 on 6 matching bases. The ends were cut back, 4 bases at V and 6 bases at J, with 17 bases in the middle. The CDR3 is 15 amino acids. Germline loops: CDR1 SGHAT, CDR2 FQNNGV. DNA of the CDR3: TGTGCCAGCAGCTCCTATGGGCTAGGAGGGGATACGCAGTATTTT. It yields the protein CASSSYGLGGDTQYF. The whole variable domain, remainder taken from reference TRBV11-2 and TRBJ2-3, is EAGVAQSPRYKIIEKRQSVAFWCNPISGHATLYWYQQILGQGPKLLIQFQNNGVVDDSQLPKDRFSAERLKGVDSTLKIQPAKLEDSAVYLCASSSYGLGGDTQYFGPGTRLTVL.

This clone was observed once. The CDR3, as DNA: TGTGCCAGTAGTCATGCGGTGAGTAGCACTGAAGCTTTCTTT. This encodes CASSHAVSSTEAFF. This chain uses TRBV19 with TRBJ1-1; D not certain. CDR1 LNHDA and CDR2 SQIVND come from the germline V gene (reference sequence). The CDR3 is made up of 14 amino acids. V was pared by 5 bases and J by 4 bases, with 14 bases between. Looking up the rest from reference TRBV19 and TRBJ1-1 gives the full variable domain: DGGITQSPKYLFRKEGQNVTLSCEQNLNHDAMYWYRQDPGQGLRLIYYSQIVNDFQKGDIAEGYSVSREKKESFPLTVTSAQKNPTAFYLCASSHAVSSTEAFFGQGTRLTVV.

This sequence joins TRBV28 and TRBJ1-2; 9 bases are a match to TRBD1. This CDR3 comprises 13 residues. With V trimmed by 2 bases and J by 6 bases, 1 base remained unmatched. Germline-derived CDR1 and CDR2 are MDHEN and SYDVKM. The CDR3 DNA follows: TGTGCCAGCAGTTTAAGGACAGGGGATGGCTACACCTTC. Its protein product is CASSLRTGDGYTF.

The rearrangement uses TRBV7-9 and TRBJ1-2, with TRBD1 as a possible D gene (6 bases). The germline V gene encodes CDR1 SEHNR and CDR2 FQNEAQ (reference sequence). Trimming left V 4 bases short and J 2 bases short, with 11 bases between. The CDR3 is 14 amino acids. CDR3 DNA: TGTGCCAGCAGCTCCTCAGGGGTCAACTATGGCTACACCTTC. This gives the protein CASSSSGVNYGYTF.

This chain connects TRBV4-3 to TRBJ1-6; 9 bases match TRBD1. CDR1 is LGHNA and CDR2 is YSLEER in the germline V gene. After removal of 2 bases from V and 7 bases from J, the junction contained 3 bases not matched to a gene. The CDR3 length is 15 residues. CDR3 in DNA: TGCGCCAGCAGCCAAACGACAGGGGGGAATTCACCCCTCCACTTT. Its translation is CASSQTTGGNSPLHF.

This chain connects TRBV25-1 to TRBJ1-5; no clear D. The CDR3 sequence is 15 residues long. The germline gives CDR1 MGHDK, CDR2 SYGVNS. The V end was cut by 1 base, the J end by 2 bases, with 9 bases between. The CDR3 DNA is TGTGCCAGCAGTGAATCGCGGAGCGGCAATCAGCCCCAGCATTTT. Protein: CASSESRSGNQPQHF.

The chain employs TRBV10-3 and TRBJ1-1, with D tentatively TRBD1 (5 bases). CDR1 and CDR2 (germline): ENHRY, SYGVKD. This CDR3 has 15 amino acids. Between the trimmed V and J ends, which lost 8 bases and 5 bases, there was a span of 21 bases. The CDR3 here is CAIRGGADGMTEAFF. CDR3 DNA sequence: TGTGCCATCCGCGGAGGGGCCGACGGAATGACTGAAGCTTTCTTT.

The chain has TRBV18 and TRBJ1-6; D might be TRBD1 (5 bases). The CDR3 consists of 12 residues. Germline CDR1 is KGHSH and CDR2 is LQKENI. Trimming took off 5 bases at V and 14 bases at J, with 13 bases between the two ends. The CDR3 sequence: CASSTGRGTLHF. As DNA, the CDR3 is TGTGCCAGCTCAACCGGGAGGGGAACCCTCCACTTT.

The chain joins TRBV6-1 to TRBJ1-5; perhaps TRBD1 as D (6 bases). Trimming shortened V by 1 base and J by 2 bases, and 12 bases separated the two germline ends. The CDR3 is 16 amino acids. The V gene's germline CDR1 is MNHNS and CDR2 SASEGT. Written as DNA, the CDR3 is TGTGCCAGCAGTGAAGGAACAGGGATCGGCAATCAGCCCCAGCATTTT. Residues: CASSEGTGIGNQPQHF.

V gene TRBV7-9 combines with J gene TRBJ1-1; D might be TRBD1 (5 bases). Germline assignment: CDR1 SEHNR and CDR2 FQNEAQ (reference sequence). This CDR3 is 16 amino acids long. The V end lost 6 bases, the J end lost 0 bases, and 17 bases lay between the germline ends. The CDR3 region has the DNA TGTGCCAGCAGAGGGACTTTTCAGGGTATGAACACTGAAGCTTTCTTT. Amino acid sequence: CASRGTFQGMNTEAFF.